This TCR beta chain was profiled in a study of shared clonotypes between healthy human individuals. Study-wide results and caveats: Some naive CD4 clonotypes, roughly 4.5%, turned up in common across several donors.

Trimming stripped 4 bases from V and 7 bases from J, with 5 bases between. The CDR3 contains 10 residues. Germline V gene lookup returns CDR1 MNHNS and CDR2 SASEGT. About this clone: As yet, its antigen is unknown. The same CDR3 can be traced to other DNA sequences in this sample.

The table came from immunoSEQ multiplex PCR; TCRdb's copy has only in-frame clones and leaves some out. In the table there are around 2,000,000 clones, approximately 95% of which are singletons. Naivety among CD8 cells was defined by CD45RO negativity and positive CCR7 selection, thereby excluding terminally differentiated effector memory CD45RA+ cells. The sample taken for sequencing was naive CD8+ T cells sorted from blood. The receptor's source is a man aged 18 to 29 in good health. The rearrangement links TRBV6-1 to TRBJ2-7; D is unclear. CDR3 protein: CASSGGEQYF. The CDR3 DNA sequence: TGTGCCAGCAGTGGGGGTGAGCAGTACTTC.